Presented here are 3 T cell receptor beta chains from one specimen sequenced in a study of a mutant IDH1 vaccine in newly diagnosed glioma. Regarding time point: week 23, last vaccination. Every single dose of the vaccine, 300 ug of mutant IDH1 20-mer peptide, came with topical imiquimod. The repertoire was sequenced with immunoSEQ multiplex PCR; TCRdb's copy has only in-frame clones and lacks some. The repertoire holds about 60,000 clones, with about 87% as singletons. These receptors have no known antigen. Specimen: PBMCs, collected from a glioma patient whose treatment included an IDH1 peptide vaccine. Receptor source: a man aged 40-49 years with glioma.

The chain is built from TRBV4-3 and TRBJ1-2; D may be TRBD1 (5 bases). The V end was cut by 1 base, the J end by 4 bases, with 13 bases between. The germline V gene encodes CDR1 LGHNA and CDR2 YSLEER. CDR3 size: 15 residues. CDR3 region: CASSQARGGGYGYTF. CDR3 in DNA: TGCGCCAGCAGCCAAGCACGGGGGGGTGGCTATGGCTACACCTTC.

The gene calls are TRBV7-6 and TRBJ2-2, with TRBD1 matching over 7 bases. The V and J ends lost 1 base and 5 bases, in that order; junction bases with no gene match: 4. CDR3 length: 15 amino acids. Germline CDR1 SGHVS, CDR2 FNYEAQ. CDR3: CASSLEARGTGELFF. The DNA of the CDR3 is TGTGCCAGCAGCTTAGAGGCCAGGGGGACCGGGGAGCTGTTTTTT.

This rearrangement joins TRBV5-4 to TRBJ2-7; possibly TRBD1 for D (6 bases). CDR3 length: 14 residues. In germline, CDR1 is SGHNT, CDR2 YYREEE (reference sequence). V was pared by 4 bases and J by 5 bases, with 16 bases between. Here the CDR3 reads CASSNRQDRHEQYF. The CDR3 region has the DNA TGTGCCAGCAGCAATCGACAGGACCGACACGAGCAGTACTTC.